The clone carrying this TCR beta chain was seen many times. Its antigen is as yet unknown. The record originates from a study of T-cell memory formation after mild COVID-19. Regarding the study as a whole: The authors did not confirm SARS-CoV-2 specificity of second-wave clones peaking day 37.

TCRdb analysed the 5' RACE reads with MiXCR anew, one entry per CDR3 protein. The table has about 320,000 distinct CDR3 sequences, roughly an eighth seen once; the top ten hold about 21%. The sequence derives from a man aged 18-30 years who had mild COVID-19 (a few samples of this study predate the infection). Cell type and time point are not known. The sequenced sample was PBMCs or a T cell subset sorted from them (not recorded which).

The DNA for the CDR3 is TGCGCCAGCAGCCAAGATGGTGGGAACACTGAAGCTTTCTTT. Translating it yields CASSQDGGNTEAFF. The V and J genes are TRBV4-3 and TRBJ1-1; no definite D call. Trimming took 0 bases from V and 1 from J, leaving 6 bases between them. Germline V gene data show CDR1 as LGHNA and CDR2 as YSLEER. The CDR3 contains 14 residues.